These T cell receptor beta chains were read from a single sample in a study of blood T cell repertoires in COVID-19. TCRdb's copy holds only in-frame clones and misses some; the assay was immunoSEQ multiplex PCR. This sample yields over 35,000 clones, of which about 79% are seen a single time; around 24% belongs to the top ten. Sequencing input: peripheral blood. The receptors originated from a human donor with acute or convalescent COVID-19. The donor label of this sample is uncertain. Both conserved end residues are trimmed from each CDR3. Each record gives: V gene, D gene, J gene, CDR3 protein. D genes are given only for firm matches.

TRBV5-4,TRBD1,TRBJ2-7,ATSPGGSISYEQY
TRBV28,TRBD1,TRBJ1-5,ASSSATGGAQPQH
TRBV14,TRBD2,TRBJ2-2,ASSPYSGRDTGELF
TRBV5-1,TRBD1,TRBJ2-5,ASSFTPGQGGRETQY
TRBV5-1,TRBD1,TRBJ2-7,ASSPMGQSYYEQY
TRBV3-1/TRBV3-2,NA,TRBJ2-1,ASSSTGPRGQF
TRBV18,TRBD1,TRBJ2-7,ASSPDRVSYEQY
TRBV30,NA,TRBJ1-4,AWTGATNEKLF
TRBV6-1,TRBD2,TRBJ2-1,ASSEGRGLVNEQF
TRBV7-7,TRBD1,TRBJ2-1,ASSLVPTGVGNEQF
TRBV19,NA,TRBJ2-7,ASSINEISYEQY
TRBV5-1,NA,TRBJ2-3,ASSLDGQGTDTQY
TRBV7-8,NA,TRBJ1-5,ASSLGRAGNQPQH
TRBV18,TRBD1,TRBJ2-7,ASSPPGQRYYEQY
TRBV19,TRBD2,TRBJ2-7,ASSPSGGIYEQY
TRBV19,NA,TRBJ1-2,ASREVGNYGYT
TRBV5-1,TRBD1,TRBJ2-7,ASSWTGGEGYEQY
TRBV28,TRBD2,TRBJ2-1,ASGTWRLAGGRNEQF
TRBV6-5,NA,TRBJ1-2,ASSWAGAGYYGYT
TRBV28,NA,TRBJ2-1,ASIPTDPTDEQF
TRBV5-8,NA,TRBJ1-1,ALLSPGLDTEAF
TRBV6-2/TRBV6-3,NA,TRBJ2-2,ASSTGTLGELF
TRBV6-5,TRBD1,TRBJ1-2,ASSYGRDRVSGYT
TRBV10-1,TRBD2,TRBJ2-1,ASSALASGGSYNEQF
TRBV9,TRBD1,TRBJ1-2,ASSLQGIDGYT
TRBV28,TRBD2,TRBJ2-7,ASSLTTSGKYEQY
TRBV28,NA,TRBJ2-5,ASWGRRFQETQY
TRBV6-5,TRBD1,TRBJ1-2,ASSWGRGLEGYT
TRBV10-3,TRBD1,TRBJ2-3,AISESGTGTDTQY
TRBV2,NA,TRBJ1-1,ASSGAAAAF
TRBV30,TRBD1,TRBJ1-6,AWSGGQGAGNSPLH
TRBV7-3,NA,TRBJ2-5,ASSKAVQETQY
TRBV7-2,NA,TRBJ1-5,ASSLDRVRQPQH
TRBV5-5,NA,TRBJ1-5,ASSLGSQPQH
TRBV4-1,TRBD2,TRBJ2-1,ASSHGGFSYNEQF
TRBV7-3,TRBD1,TRBJ2-1,ASSFGQVSYNEQF
TRBV15,TRBD1,TRBJ2-5,ATSREPGQGLETQY
TRBV27,NA,TRBJ2-1,ASSLRQGTNEQF
TRBV28,NA,TRBJ1-5,ASSPSGGGNQPQH
TRBV20-1,NA,TRBJ1-1,SAANTEAF